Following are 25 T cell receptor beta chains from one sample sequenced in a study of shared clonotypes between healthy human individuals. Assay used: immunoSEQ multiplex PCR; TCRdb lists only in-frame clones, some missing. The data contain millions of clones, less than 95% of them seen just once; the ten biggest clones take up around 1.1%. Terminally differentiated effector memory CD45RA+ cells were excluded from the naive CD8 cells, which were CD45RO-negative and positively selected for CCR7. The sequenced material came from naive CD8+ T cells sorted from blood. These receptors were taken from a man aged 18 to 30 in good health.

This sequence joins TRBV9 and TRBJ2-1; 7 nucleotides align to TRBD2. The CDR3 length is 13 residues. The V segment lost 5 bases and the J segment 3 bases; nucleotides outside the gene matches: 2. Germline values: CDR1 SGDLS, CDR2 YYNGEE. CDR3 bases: TGTGCCAGCAGGGGAGGGAACTACAATGAGCAGTTCTTC. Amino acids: CASRGGNYNEQFF.

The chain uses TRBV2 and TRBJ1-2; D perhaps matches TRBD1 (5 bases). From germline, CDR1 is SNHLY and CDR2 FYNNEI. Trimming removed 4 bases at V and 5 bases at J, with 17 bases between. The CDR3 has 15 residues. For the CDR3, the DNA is TGTGCCAGCAGTGTGGGGCAGGCCCTCCCTTATGGCTACACCTTC. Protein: CASSVGQALPYGYTF. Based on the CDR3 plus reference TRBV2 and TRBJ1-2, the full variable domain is EPEVTQTPSHQVTQMGQEVILRCVPISNHLYFYWYRQILGQKVEFLVSFYNNEISEKSEIFDDQFSVERPDGSNFTLKIRSTKLEDSAMYFCASSVGQALPYGYTFGSGTRLTVV.

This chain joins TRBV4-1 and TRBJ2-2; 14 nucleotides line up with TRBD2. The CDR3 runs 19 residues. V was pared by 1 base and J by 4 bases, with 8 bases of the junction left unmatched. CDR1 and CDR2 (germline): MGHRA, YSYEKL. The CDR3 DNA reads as TGCGCCAGCAGCCAAGGCCTGGGACTAGCGGGAGTAGGCACCGGGGAGCTGTTTTTT. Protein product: CASSQGLGLAGVGTGELFF.

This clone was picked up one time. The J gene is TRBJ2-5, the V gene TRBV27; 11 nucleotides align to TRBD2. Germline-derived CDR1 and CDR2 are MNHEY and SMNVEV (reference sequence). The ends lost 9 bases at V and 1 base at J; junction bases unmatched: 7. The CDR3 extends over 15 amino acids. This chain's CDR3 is CASALAGGFQETQYF. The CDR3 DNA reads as TGTGCCAGTGCGCTAGCGGGGGGATTCCAAGAGACCCAGTACTTC.

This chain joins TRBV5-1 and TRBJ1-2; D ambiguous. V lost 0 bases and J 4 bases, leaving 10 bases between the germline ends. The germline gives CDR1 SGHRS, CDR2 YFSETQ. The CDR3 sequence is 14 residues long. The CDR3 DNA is TGCGCCAGCAGCTTGGCCTCGAACAGCTATGGCTACACCTTC. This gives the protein CASSLASNSYGYTF. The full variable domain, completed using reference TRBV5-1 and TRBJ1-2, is KAGVTQTPRYLIKTRGQQVTLSCSPISGHRSVSWYQQTPGQGLQFLFEYFSETQRNKGNFPGRFSGRQFSNSRSEMNVSTLELGDSALYLCASSLASNSYGYTFGSGTRLTVV.

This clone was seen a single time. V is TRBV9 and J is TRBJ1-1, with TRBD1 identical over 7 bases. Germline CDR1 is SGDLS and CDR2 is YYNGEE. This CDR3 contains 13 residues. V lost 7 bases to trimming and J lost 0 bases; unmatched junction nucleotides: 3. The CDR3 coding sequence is TGTGCCAGCGGGACAGCAATGAACACTGAAGCTTTCTTT. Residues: CASGTAMNTEAFF. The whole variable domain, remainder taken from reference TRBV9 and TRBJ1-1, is DSGVTQTPKHLITATGQRVTLRCSPRSGDLSVYWYQQSLDQGLQFLIQYYNGEERAKGNILERFSAQQFPDLHSELNLSSLELGDSALYFCASGTAMNTEAFFGQGTRLTVV.

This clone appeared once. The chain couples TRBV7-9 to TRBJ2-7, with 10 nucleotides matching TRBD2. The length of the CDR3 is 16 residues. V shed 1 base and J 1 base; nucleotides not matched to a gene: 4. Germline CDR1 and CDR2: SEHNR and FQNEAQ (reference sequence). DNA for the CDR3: TGTGCCAGCAGCTTAGAAGGTAGCGGGAGGTCCTACGAGCAGTACTTC. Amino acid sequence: CASSLEGSGRSYEQYF.

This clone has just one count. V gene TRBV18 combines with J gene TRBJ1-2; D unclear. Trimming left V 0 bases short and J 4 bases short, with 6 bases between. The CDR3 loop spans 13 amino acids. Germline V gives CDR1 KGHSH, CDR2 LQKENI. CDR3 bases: TGTGCCAGCTCACCACCCGGGGTCTATGGCTACACCTTC. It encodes CASSPPGVYGYTF.

CDR3 loop: CASSQAGEFNQPQHF. The CDR3 DNA reads TGCGCCAGCAGCCAAGCAGGGGAGTTCAATCAGCCCCAGCATTTT. This chain joins TRBV4-1 and TRBJ1-5; D may be TRBD1 (6 bases). Germline V lookup: CDR1 MGHRA, CDR2 YSYEKL. This CDR3 is built from 15 residues. Trimming shortened V by 1 base and J by 3 bases, and 10 bases separated the two germline ends.

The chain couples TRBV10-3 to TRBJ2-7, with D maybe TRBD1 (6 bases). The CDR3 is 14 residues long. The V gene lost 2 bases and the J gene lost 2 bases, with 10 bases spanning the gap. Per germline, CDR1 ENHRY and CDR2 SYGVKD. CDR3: CAISERAGAYEQYF. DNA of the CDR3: TGTGCCATCAGTGAGAGGGCAGGGGCCTACGAGCAGTACTTC.

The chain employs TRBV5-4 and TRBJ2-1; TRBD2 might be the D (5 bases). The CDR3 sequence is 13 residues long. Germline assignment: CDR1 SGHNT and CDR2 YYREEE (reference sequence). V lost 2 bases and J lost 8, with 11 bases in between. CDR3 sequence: CASSFDGSHEQFF. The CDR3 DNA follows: TGTGCCAGCAGCTTTGATGGGAGCCATGAGCAGTTCTTC.

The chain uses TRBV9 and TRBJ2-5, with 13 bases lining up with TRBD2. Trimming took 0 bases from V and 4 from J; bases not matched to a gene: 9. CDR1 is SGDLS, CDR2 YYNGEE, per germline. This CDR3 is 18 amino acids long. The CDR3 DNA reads TGTGCCAGCAGCGTAGAGGGACTAGCGGGACCAGTGGGAGAGACCCAGTACTTC. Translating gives CASSVEGLAGPVGETQYF.

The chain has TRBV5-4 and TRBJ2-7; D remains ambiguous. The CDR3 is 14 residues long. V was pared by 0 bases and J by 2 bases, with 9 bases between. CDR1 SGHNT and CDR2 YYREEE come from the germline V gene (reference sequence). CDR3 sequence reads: CASSLDTYPYEQYF. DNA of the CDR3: TGTGCCAGCAGCTTGGACACGTATCCCTACGAGCAGTACTTC. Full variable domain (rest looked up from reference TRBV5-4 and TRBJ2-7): ETGVTQSPTHLIKTRGQQVTLRCSSQSGHNTVSWYQQALGQGPQFIFQYYREEENGRGNFPPRFSGLQFPNYSSELNVNALELDDSALYLCASSLDTYPYEQYFGPGTRLTVT.

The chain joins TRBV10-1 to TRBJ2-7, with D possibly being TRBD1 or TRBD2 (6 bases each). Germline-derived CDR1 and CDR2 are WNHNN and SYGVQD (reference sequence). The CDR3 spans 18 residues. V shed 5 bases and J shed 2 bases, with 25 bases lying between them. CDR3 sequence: CASSPKYNQQGGPYEQYF. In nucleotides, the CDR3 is TGCGCCAGCAGTCCGAAATACAACCAACAGGGAGGTCCCTACGAGCAGTACTTC.

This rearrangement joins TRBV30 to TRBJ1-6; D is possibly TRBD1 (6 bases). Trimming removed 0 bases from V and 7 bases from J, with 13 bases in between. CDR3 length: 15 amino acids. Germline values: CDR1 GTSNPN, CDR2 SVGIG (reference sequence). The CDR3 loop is CAWSVLGGENSPLHF. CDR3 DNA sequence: TGTGCCTGGAGTGTGTTAGGGGGAGAAAATTCACCCCTCCACTTT.

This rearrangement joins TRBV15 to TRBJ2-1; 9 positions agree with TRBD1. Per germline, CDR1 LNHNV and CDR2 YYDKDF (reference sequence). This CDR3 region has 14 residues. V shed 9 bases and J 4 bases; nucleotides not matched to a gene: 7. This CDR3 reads CATGGTGWYNEQFF. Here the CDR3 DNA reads TGTGCCACTGGCGGGACAGGGTGGTACAATGAGCAGTTCTTC.

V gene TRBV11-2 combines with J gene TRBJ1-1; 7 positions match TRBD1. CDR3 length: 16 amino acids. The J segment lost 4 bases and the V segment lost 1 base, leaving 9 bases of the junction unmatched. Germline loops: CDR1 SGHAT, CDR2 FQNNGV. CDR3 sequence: CASSLGYRGGGTEAFF. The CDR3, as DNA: TGTGCCAGCAGCTTAGGGTACAGGGGAGGAGGCACTGAAGCTTTCTTT.

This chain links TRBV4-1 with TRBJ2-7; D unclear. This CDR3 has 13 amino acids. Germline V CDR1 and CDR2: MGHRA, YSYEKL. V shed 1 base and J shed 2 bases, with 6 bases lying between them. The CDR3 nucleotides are TGCGCCAGCAGCCAAGCCGAGACCTACGAGCAGTACTTC. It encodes CASSQAETYEQYF.

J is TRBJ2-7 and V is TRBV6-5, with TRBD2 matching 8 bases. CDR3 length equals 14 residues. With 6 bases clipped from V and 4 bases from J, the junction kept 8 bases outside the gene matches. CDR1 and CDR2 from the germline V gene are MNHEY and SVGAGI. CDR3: CASSPSGSLYEQYF. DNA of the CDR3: TGTGCCAGCAGCCCGAGCGGGAGTCTGTACGAGCAGTACTTC.

The CDR3 DNA is TGTGCCAGCAGTGAGAATAGCGGAGGCTCCTACAATGAGCAGTTCTTC. Its translation is CASSENSGGSYNEQFF. The chain recombines TRBV28 with TRBJ2-1; possible D gene TRBD2, 6 bases. V was pared by 5 bases and J by 0 bases, with 14 bases between. CDR1 and CDR2 (germline): MDHEN, SYDVKM. The CDR3 is made up of 16 amino acids.

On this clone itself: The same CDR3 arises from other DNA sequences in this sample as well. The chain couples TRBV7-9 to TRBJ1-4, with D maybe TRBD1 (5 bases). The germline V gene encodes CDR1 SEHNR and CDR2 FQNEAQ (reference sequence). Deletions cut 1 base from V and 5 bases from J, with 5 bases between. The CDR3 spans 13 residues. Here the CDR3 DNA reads TGTGCCAGCAGCTTAGGGGGGAATGAAAAACTGTTTTTT. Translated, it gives CASSLGGNEKLFF.

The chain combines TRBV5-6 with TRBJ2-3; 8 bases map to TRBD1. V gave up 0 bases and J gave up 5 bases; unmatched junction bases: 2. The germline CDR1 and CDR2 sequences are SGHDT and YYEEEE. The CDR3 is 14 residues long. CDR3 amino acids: CASSLETGVDTQYF. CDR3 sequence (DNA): TGTGCCAGCAGCTTGGAGACAGGGGTAGATACGCAGTATTTT.

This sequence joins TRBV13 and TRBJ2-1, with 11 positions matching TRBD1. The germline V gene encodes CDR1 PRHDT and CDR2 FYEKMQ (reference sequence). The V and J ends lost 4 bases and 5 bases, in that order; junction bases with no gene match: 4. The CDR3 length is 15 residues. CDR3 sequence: CASSSSGQGDNEQFF. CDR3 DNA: TGTGCCAGCAGCTCCTCGGGACAGGGGGACAATGAGCAGTTCTTC.

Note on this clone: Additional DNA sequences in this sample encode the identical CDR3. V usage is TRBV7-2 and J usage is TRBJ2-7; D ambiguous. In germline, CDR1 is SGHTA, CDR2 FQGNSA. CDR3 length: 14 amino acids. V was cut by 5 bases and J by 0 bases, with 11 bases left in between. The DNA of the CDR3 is TGTGCCAGCAGCCCGCTGGCAGGCTCCTACGAGCAGTACTTC. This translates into CASSPLAGSYEQYF.

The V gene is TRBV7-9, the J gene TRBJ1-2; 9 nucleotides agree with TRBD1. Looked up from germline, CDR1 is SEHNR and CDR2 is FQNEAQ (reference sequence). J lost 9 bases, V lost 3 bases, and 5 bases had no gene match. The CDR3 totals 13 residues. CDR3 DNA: TGTGCCAGCAGCTTGGGACAGGGTCGCAGCTACACCTTC. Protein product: CASSLGQGRSYTF.